The clone carrying this T cell receptor (beta chain) was counted at least ten times. The antigen remains unidentified. The CDR3 extends over 14 amino acids. In germline, CDR1 is LNHNV, CDR2 YYDKDF (reference sequence). Trimming took 5 bases from V and 7 from J, leaving 15 bases between them. Molecular barcoding with unique molecular identifiers was used for the TCRbeta library. From the PCR reads, TCRdb called clonotypes with MiXCR, one entry per CDR3 protein. This sample has around 72,000 distinct CDR3 sequences, with approximately 4.4% found just once. The data are from a study of T-cell reconstitution after alpha-beta-depleted transplantation in children. Study findings and constraints: Newly produced T cells mostly provided counts and TCRbeta diversity after one year, as hyperexpanded clones declined. The study traced high day-60 TCRbeta diversity in some patients to surviving recipient T cells and thymic progenitors. Several hundred graft clones that had expanded were reportedly the source of alpha-beta T cells about two months after transplant.

This chain links TRBV15 with TRBJ2-1, with D tentatively TRBD1 (5 bases). The material was PBMCs, mostly from graft donor cells, obtained 180 days after TCRalphabeta/CD19-depleted stem cell transplant. The clonotype comes from a boy under two years old who had a stem cell transplant for acute myeloid leukemia, so the T cells may come from the graft donor. CDR3 loop: CATSAAWTFNEQFF. The CDR3 DNA is TGTGCCACCAGCGCAGCCTGGACATTTAATGAGCAGTTCTTC.